One and the same sample provided the 28 T cell receptor beta chains below, sequenced in a study of T cell changes during pregnancy in multiple sclerosis. The data were produced by immunoSEQ multiplex PCR, yet TCRdb's version contains in-frame clones alone and is incomplete. The sample consists of more than 25,000 clones, about 91% of them appearing once. The sequenced sample was peripheral blood, obtained in the first trimester of pregnancy. Every receptor here comes from a female donor in good health, enrolled as a control in a pregnancy study.

V is TRBV25-1 and J is TRBJ2-3; no reliable D call. The V end lost 6 bases, the J end lost 2 bases, and 9 bases lay between the germline ends. Looked up from germline, CDR1 is MGHDK and CDR2 is SYGVNS. CDR3 length equals 13 residues. CDR3 DNA sequence: TGTGCCAGCAGCTACTCTCACACAGATACGCAGTATTTT. Translation: CASSYSHTDTQYF.

This rearrangement joins TRBV28 to TRBJ2-5, with unresolved D. CDR1 MDHEN and CDR2 SYDVKM come from the germline V gene. With 4 bases removed from V and 2 bases from J, the gap between germline ends came to 8 bases. This CDR3 spans 13 amino acids. CDR3 in amino acids: CASSWYAQETQYF. The CDR3 DNA reads TGTGCCAGCAGTTGGTACGCGCAAGAGACCCAGTACTTC.

The rearrangement links TRBV5-6 to TRBJ2-5; 9 bases map to TRBD2. The CDR3 runs to 17 residues. V gave up 6 bases and J gave up 5 bases; unmatched junction bases: 17. From germline, CDR1 is SGHDT and CDR2 YYEEEE. CDR3 loop: CASTPEGLAGSGETQYF. CDR3 nucleotide sequence: TGTGCCAGCACCCCGGAGGGGCTAGCGGGATCAGGGGAGACCCAGTACTTC.

The rearrangement joins TRBV9 to TRBJ2-1, with TRBD1 matching over 9 bases. V was pared by 2 bases and J by 0 bases, with 6 bases of the junction left unmatched. The CDR3 extends over 17 amino acids. Per the germline V gene, CDR1 is SGDLS and CDR2 is YYNGEE. CDR3 nucleotide sequence: TGTGCCAGCAGCGTGGGGACAGGGCTCTACTCCTACAATGAGCAGTTCTTC. It codes for CASSVGTGLYSYNEQFF. Supplemented by reference TRBV9 and TRBJ2-1, the full variable domain reads DSGVTQTPKHLITATGQRVTLRCSPRSGDLSVYWYQQSLDQGLQFLIQYYNGEERAKGNILERFSAQQFPDLHSELNLSSLELGDSALYFCASSVGTGLYSYNEQFFGPGTRLTVL.

The V gene is TRBV4-3, the J gene TRBJ2-3, with TRBD2 as a possible D gene (5 bases). Trimming removed 1 base at V and 6 bases at J, with 17 bases between. This CDR3 contains 16 residues. Germline V gene data show CDR1 as LGHNA and CDR2 as YSLEER. The CDR3 DNA sequence: TGCGCCAGCAGCCAAGGCGGAGCGGCTCTCCGGGATACGCAGTATTTT. Translated, it gives CASSQGGAALRDTQYF.

V and J are TRBV30 and TRBJ2-3; tentatively, D is TRBD2 (5 bases). Between the trimmed V and J ends, which lost 3 bases and 0 bases, there was a span of 10 bases. This CDR3 contains 14 residues. Germline CDR1 reads GTSNPN; CDR2 reads SVGIG (reference sequence). Written as DNA, the CDR3 is TGTGCCTGGAGCGGGATCACTAGCACAGATACGCAGTATTTT. Translating it yields CAWSGITSTDTQYF.

A few counts support this clone. The chain combines TRBV7-9 with TRBJ1-1; 8 positions match TRBD1. Germline V gene lookup returns CDR1 SEHNR and CDR2 FQNEAQ (reference sequence). The ends lost 5 bases at V and 4 bases at J; junction bases unmatched: 9. The CDR3 is 15 amino acids. In DNA, the CDR3 is TGTGCCAGCAGCGGAGACAGGGGTTATAGCACTGAAGCTTTCTTT. Its translation: CASSGDRGYSTEAFF.

The CDR3, as DNA: TGTGCCAGCAGTTTGTCCAGGGTAGGCCACTATGGCTACACCTTC. This translates into CASSLSRVGHYGYTF. This chain uses TRBV27 with TRBJ1-2, with D perhaps TRBD1 (5 bases). Looked up from germline, CDR1 is MNHEY and CDR2 is SMNVEV (reference sequence). Trimming removed 3 bases at V and 3 bases at J, with 14 bases between. The CDR3 runs 15 residues.

The CDR3 nucleotides are TGCGCCAGCGCCGGACTCTCCTACAATGAGCAGTTCTTC. Translated: CASAGLSYNEQFF. The J gene is TRBJ2-1, the V gene TRBV5-1, with D possibly being TRBD2 (5 bases). CDR3 size: 13 residues. Germline V gene lookup returns CDR1 SGHRS and CDR2 YFSETQ. Trimming left V 7 bases short and J 0 bases short, with 8 bases between.

This chain uses TRBV30 with TRBJ2-5, with 9 nucleotides matching TRBD2. Losses at the gene ends were 3 bases for V and 5 bases for J; bases not matched to a gene: 10. Germline values: CDR1 GTSNPN, CDR2 SVGIG (reference sequence). The CDR3 sequence is 15 residues long. The CDR3 region is CAWSLSGRGGETQYF. The CDR3 DNA follows: TGTGCCTGGAGCCTTAGCGGGAGAGGGGGTGAGACCCAGTACTTC.

V is TRBV15 and J is TRBJ2-1; 8 bases fit TRBD2. Trimming cost V 1 base and J 3 bases; bases outside gene matches: 5. Germline assignment: CDR1 LNHNV and CDR2 YYDKDF (reference sequence). This CDR3 comprises 16 residues. The CDR3 loop reads CATSRGGTSLYNEQFF. The DNA of the CDR3 is TGTGCCACCAGCAGAGGGGGGACTAGTCTCTACAATGAGCAGTTCTTC.

This clone was observed a few times. The chain is built from TRBV9 and TRBJ1-5, with 7 bases fitting TRBD1. V gave up 3 bases and J gave up 4 bases; unmatched junction bases: 4. The CDR3 sequence is 14 residues long. Germline CDR1 SGDLS, CDR2 YYNGEE. The CDR3 protein is CASSAGQTNQPQHF. The CDR3 region has the DNA TGTGCCAGCAGCGCGGGACAGACAAATCAGCCCCAGCATTTT.

This clone was counted once. The rearrangement joins TRBV9 to TRBJ1-3; TRBD1 might be the D (6 bases). The CDR3 has 15 residues. The germline CDR1 and CDR2 sequences are SGDLS and YYNGEE. Trimming took off 0 bases at V and 8 bases at J, with 15 bases between the two ends. The CDR3 reads CASSVVPGHGHTIYF. The CDR3 DNA sequence: TGTGCCAGCAGCGTAGTCCCGGGACATGGGCACACCATATATTTT.

This chain joins TRBV30 and TRBJ2-3, with 8 bases lining up with TRBD1. V lost 6 bases and J lost 1; bases outside the gene matches: 6. The CDR3 spans 14 residues. Germline-derived CDR1 and CDR2 are GTSNPN and SVGIG (reference sequence). In nucleotides, the CDR3 is TGTGCCTGTACCACGGGACAGGGCACAGATACGCAGTATTTT. Translating gives CACTTGQGTDTQYF.

With respect to this clone: No conserved phenylalanine or tryptophan is present at the end of the CDR3, so a read error is the likely explanation. The CDR3 loop is CASSPGLMGYTY. CDR3 bases: TGTGCCAGCAGCCCAGGTCTGATGGGCTACACCTAC. This chain uses TRBV7-9 with TRBJ1-2; no definite D call. V was trimmed by 5 bases and J by 8 bases, leaving 12 bases between them. Germline V gives CDR1 SEHNR, CDR2 FQNEAQ (reference sequence). The CDR3 contains 12 residues.

The chain carries TRBV30 and TRBJ1-2; the D is unclear. The CDR3 contains 14 residues. CDR1 GTSNPN and CDR2 SVGIG come from the germline V gene (reference sequence). V was shortened by 0 bases and J by 4 bases, with 12 bases between the two germline ends. In nucleotides, the CDR3 is TGTGCCTGGAGTGTTCCGGGGAACCCCTATGGCTACACCTTC. It yields the protein CAWSVPGNPYGYTF.

The chain uses TRBV5-6 and TRBJ1-4; D gene unclear. CDR3 size: 12 residues. The V gene lost 0 bases and the J gene lost 8 bases, with 5 bases spanning the gap. CDR1 SGHDT and CDR2 YYEEEE come from the germline V gene. CDR3 residues: CASSLAEEKLFF. The CDR3 DNA reads TGTGCCAGCAGCTTGGCCGAGGAAAAACTGTTTTTT.

The genes are TRBV18 and TRBJ2-1; tentative D call: TRBD2 (6 bases). V shed 0 bases and J shed 3 bases, with 6 bases lying between them. The CDR3 has 14 residues. Germline V CDR1 and CDR2: KGHSH, LQKENI. CDR3 sequence reads: CASSPPGGYNEQFF. The DNA of the CDR3 is TGTGCCAGCTCACCACCGGGAGGCTACAATGAGCAGTTCTTC.

The chain recombines TRBV30 with TRBJ2-7; tentatively, D is TRBD2 (6 bases). Germline lookup yields CDR1 GTSNPN and CDR2 SVGIG (reference sequence). Trimming left V 1 base short and J 1 base short, with 14 bases between. The CDR3 has 15 amino acids. CDR3: CAWSAIAGFSYEQYF. The DNA of the CDR3 is TGTGCCTGGAGTGCAATTGCGGGGTTTTCCTACGAGCAGTACTTC.

V and J are TRBV15 and TRBJ2-3; 13 bases agree with TRBD2. The junction had 6 bases not matched to a gene; V was cut back by 5 bases and J by 4 bases. The CDR3 loop spans 16 amino acids. Germline V CDR1 and CDR2: LNHNV, YYDKDF (reference sequence). The CDR3 DNA sequence: TGTGCCACCAGCTCCAGACTAGCGGGAGGATCAGATACGCAGTATTTT. The encoded protein is CATSSRLAGGSDTQYF.

The rearrangement joins TRBV28 to TRBJ2-7; D unresolved. Germline CDR1 MDHEN, CDR2 SYDVKM. Deletions cut 5 bases from V and 4 bases from J, with 9 bases between. The length of the CDR3 is 12 residues. The CDR3 sequence: CASSRAAYEQYF. The CDR3 DNA is TGTGCCAGCAGTCGCGCGGCTTACGAGCAGTACTTC. Together with reference TRBV28 and TRBJ2-7, the CDR3 gives the full variable domain: DVKVTQSSRYLVKRTGEKVFLECVQDMDHENMFWYRQDPGLGLRLIYFSYDVKMKEKGDIPEGYSVSREKKERFSLILESASTNQTSMYLCASSRAAYEQYFGPGTRLTVT.

The rearrangement uses TRBV4-1 and TRBJ1-3; TRBD1 aligns across 8 bases. The ends lost 2 bases at V and 2 bases at J; junction bases unmatched: 14. There are 19 residues in the CDR3. The V gene's germline CDR1 is MGHRA and CDR2 YSYEKL. In DNA form, the CDR3 reads TGCGCCAGCAGCCAACGTCCTACCTGGTTGGGACAGGCTGGAAACACCATATATTTT. As protein: CASSQRPTWLGQAGNTIYF.

This clone has only one observation. V and J are TRBV5-1 and TRBJ1-1; D is unresolved. The CDR3 covers 14 residues. V lost 2 bases, J lost 1 base, and 9 bases lay in between. Looked up from germline, CDR1 is SGHRS and CDR2 is YFSETQ. CDR3 sequence reads: CASSFEQSNTEAFF. The CDR3 nucleotides are TGCGCCAGCAGCTTCGAACAGTCGAACACTGAAGCTTTCTTT.

The chain employs TRBV29-1 and TRBJ2-7; TRBD1 aligns across 9 bases. Germline loops: CDR1 SQVTM, CDR2 ANQGSEA. The CDR3 has 13 residues. Trimming removed 4 bases from V and 7 bases from J; junction bases left unmatched: 8. CDR3 coding DNA: TGCAGCGTTGGCGGTGGACAGGGGACGGAGCAGTACTTC. Protein sequence: CSVGGGQGTEQYF.

This CDR3 reads CASSLGWGRRDTQYF. As DNA, the CDR3 is TGTGCCAGCAGCTTAGGATGGGGGCGCCGGGATACGCAGTATTTT. This sequence joins TRBV7-9 and TRBJ2-3, with D maybe TRBD1 (6 bases). CDR3 length equals 15 residues. The germline V and J ends were trimmed by 1 base and 6 bases, with 14 bases remaining between them. Per the germline V gene, CDR1 is SEHNR and CDR2 is FQNEAQ (reference sequence).

This sequence joins TRBV27 and TRBJ2-1; the match to TRBD2 covers 7 bases. Trimming removed 3 bases from V and 2 bases from J; junction bases left unmatched: 7. CDR1 is MNHEY and CDR2 is SMNVEV in the germline V gene (reference sequence). This CDR3 is built from 16 residues. CDR3 DNA sequence: TGTGCCAGCAGTTTCTTGACTAGCCATCCCTACAATGAGCAGTTCTTC. It translates to CASSFLTSHPYNEQFF.

V gene TRBV4-3 combines with J gene TRBJ1-4, with 9 bases matching TRBD1. J gave up 4 bases and V 3 bases, and 0 bases lay outside the gene matches. The CDR3 extends over 14 amino acids. Germline CDR1 and CDR2: LGHNA and YSLEER. The CDR3 here is CASSQGQGNEKLFF. CDR3 DNA sequence: TGCGCCAGCAGCCAGGGACAGGGTAATGAAAAACTGTTTTTT.

The chain recombines TRBV25-1 with TRBJ1-2; perhaps TRBD1 as D (5 bases). Germline CDR1 reads MGHDK; CDR2 reads SYGVNS. The V and J ends lost 0 bases and 8 bases respectively, with 19 bases between them. CDR3 length: 16 residues. CDR3 coding DNA: TGTGCCAGCAGTGAATATATTCAGGCAGGGAAAGACGGCTACACCTTC. Translation gives CASSEYIQAGKDGYTF.